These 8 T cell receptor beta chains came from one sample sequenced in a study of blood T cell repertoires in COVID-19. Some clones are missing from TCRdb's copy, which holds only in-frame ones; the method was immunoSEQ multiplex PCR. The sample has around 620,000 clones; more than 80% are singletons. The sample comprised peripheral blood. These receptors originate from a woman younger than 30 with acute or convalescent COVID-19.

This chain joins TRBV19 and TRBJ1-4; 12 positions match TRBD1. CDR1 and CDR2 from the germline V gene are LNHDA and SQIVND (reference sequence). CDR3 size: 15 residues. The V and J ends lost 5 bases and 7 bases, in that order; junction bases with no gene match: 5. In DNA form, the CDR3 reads TGTGCCAGTAGTCGACGGGACAGGGGGCCTGAAAAACTGTTTTTT. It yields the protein CASSRRDRGPEKLFF.

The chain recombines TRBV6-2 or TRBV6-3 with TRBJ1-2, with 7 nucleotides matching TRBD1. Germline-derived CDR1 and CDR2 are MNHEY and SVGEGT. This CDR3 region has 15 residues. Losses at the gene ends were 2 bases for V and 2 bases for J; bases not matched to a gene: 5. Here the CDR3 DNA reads TGTGCCAGCAGTTACCCCGGACAGGCAAACTATGGCTACACCTTC. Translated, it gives CASSYPGQANYGYTF.

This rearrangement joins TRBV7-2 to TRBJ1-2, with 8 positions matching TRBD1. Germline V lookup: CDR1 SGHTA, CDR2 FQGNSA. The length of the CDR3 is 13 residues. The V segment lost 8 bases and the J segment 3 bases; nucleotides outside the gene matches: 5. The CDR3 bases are TGTGCCAGCTTCAGGACAGGGTACTATGGCTACACCTTC. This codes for CASFRTGYYGYTF.

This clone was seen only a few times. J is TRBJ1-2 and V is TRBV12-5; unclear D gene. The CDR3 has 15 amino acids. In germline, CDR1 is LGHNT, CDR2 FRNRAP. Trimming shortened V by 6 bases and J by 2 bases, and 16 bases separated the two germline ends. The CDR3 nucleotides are TGTGCTAGTGGATTTGACTTCGGTGGCAACTATGGCTACACCTTC. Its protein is CASGFDFGGNYGYTF.

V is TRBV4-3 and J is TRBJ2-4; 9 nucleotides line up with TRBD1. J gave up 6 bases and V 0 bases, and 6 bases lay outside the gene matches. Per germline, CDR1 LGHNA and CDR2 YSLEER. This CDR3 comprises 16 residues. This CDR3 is CASSQDETGGGNIQYF. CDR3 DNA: TGCGCCAGCAGCCAAGATGAGACAGGGGGGGGAAACATTCAGTACTTC.

CDR3 sequence reads: CACGSRRTDTQYF. Written as DNA, the CDR3 is TGTGCCTGCGGATCCCGGAGGACAGATACGCAGTATTTT. The rearrangement links TRBV30 to TRBJ2-3, with TRBD2 as a possible D gene (5 bases). V was shortened by 6 bases and J by 3 bases, with 13 bases between the two germline ends. This CDR3 region has 13 residues. In germline, CDR1 is GTSNPN, CDR2 SVGIG (reference sequence).

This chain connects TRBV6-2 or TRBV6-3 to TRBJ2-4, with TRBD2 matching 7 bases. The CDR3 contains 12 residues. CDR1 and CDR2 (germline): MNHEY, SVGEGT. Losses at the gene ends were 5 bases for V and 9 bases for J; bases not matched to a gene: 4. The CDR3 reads CASSGGGGIQYF. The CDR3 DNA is TGTGCCAGCAGTGGGGGGGGTGGCATTCAGTACTTC.

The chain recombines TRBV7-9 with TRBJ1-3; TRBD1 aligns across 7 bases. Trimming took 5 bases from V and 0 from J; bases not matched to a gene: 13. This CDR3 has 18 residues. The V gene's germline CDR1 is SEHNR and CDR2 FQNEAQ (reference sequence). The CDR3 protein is CASSLGVPGGASGNTIYF. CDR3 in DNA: TGTGCCAGCAGCCTAGGGGTCCCAGGGGGTGCCTCTGGAAACACCATATATTTT.